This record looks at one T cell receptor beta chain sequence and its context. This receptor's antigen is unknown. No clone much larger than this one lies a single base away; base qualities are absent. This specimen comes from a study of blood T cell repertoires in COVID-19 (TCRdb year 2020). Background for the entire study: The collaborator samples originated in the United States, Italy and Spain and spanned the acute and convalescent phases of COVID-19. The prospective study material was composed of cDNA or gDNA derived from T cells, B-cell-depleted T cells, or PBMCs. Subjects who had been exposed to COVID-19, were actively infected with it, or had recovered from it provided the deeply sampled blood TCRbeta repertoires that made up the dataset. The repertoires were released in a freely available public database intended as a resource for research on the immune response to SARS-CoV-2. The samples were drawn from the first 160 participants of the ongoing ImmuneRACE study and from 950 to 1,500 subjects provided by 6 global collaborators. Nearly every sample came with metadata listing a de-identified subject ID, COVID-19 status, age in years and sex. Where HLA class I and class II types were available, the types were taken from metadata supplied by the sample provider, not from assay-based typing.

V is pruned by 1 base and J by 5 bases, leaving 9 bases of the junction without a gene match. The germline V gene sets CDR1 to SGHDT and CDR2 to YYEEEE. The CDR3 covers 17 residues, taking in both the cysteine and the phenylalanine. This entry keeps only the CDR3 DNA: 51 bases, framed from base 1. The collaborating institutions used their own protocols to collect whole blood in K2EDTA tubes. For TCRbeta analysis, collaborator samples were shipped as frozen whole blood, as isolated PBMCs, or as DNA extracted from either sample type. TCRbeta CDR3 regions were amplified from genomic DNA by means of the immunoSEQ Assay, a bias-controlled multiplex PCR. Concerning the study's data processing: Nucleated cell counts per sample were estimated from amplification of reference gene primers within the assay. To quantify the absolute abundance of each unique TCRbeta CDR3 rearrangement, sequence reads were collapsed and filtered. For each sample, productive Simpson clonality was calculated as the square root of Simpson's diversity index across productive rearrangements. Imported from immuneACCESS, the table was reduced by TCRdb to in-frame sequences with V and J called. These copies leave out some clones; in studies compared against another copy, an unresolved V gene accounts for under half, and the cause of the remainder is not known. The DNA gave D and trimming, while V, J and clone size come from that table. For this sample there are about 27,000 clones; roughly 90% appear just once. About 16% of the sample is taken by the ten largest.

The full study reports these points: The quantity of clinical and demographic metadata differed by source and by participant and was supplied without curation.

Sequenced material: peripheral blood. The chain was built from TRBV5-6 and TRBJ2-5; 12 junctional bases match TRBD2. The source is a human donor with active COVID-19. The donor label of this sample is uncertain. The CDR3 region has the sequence CASSLWLAGGPGETQYF. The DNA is TGTGCCAGCAGCTTGTGGCTAGCGGGAGGGCCGGGGGAGACCCAGTACTTC.